This T cell receptor beta chain was identified in a study of patients and donors after allogeneic stem cell transplantation. TCRdb fed the RT-PCR reads into MiXCR, producing one record per CDR3 protein. The top ten clones hold 36% of a sample with around 17,000 distinct CDR3 sequences, 27% of them seen once. In germline, CDR1 is DFQATT, CDR2 SNEGSKA (reference sequence). The length of the CDR3 is 14 residues. V lost 4 bases and J lost 0, with 7 bases in between. Source material: blood, either unsorted or a sorted T cell fraction (not recorded which). The chain uses TRBV20-1 and TRBJ1-6; the D is unclear. This clonotype was sampled from a human donor who was either an allogeneic HSCT recipient or a stem cell or donor lymphocyte infusion donor (not recorded which). It is not recorded whose cells these are; they may come from a transplant donor. The CDR3 DNA sequence: TGCAGTGCTACCCGAAGCTCCTATAATTCACCCCTCCACTTT. This gives the protein CSATRSSYNSPLHF.